This note documents a single TCR beta chain sequence. The antigen remains undetermined. Trimming removed 4 bases from V and 0 bases from J, with 13 bases in between. This CDR3 spans 16 amino acids. Germline CDR1 MGHRA, CDR2 YSYEKL. The data belong to a study of T cell responses to AZD1222 COVID-19 vaccine. Findings of the study overall: Baseline serostatus was positive in only five to seven AZD1222 recipients. Unmutated variant regions are reportedly targeted by nearly half of spike-specific TCRs. Most donors were white British, females outnumbered males, and clonal diversity was possibly underestimated.

This table comes from immunoSEQ multiplex PCR, and its TCRdb copy is limited to in-frame clones, with some not included. The sample has some 49,000 clones, around 90% seen once. The sample in question was peripheral blood, obtained 28 days after the second AZD1222 dose. This chain links TRBV4-1 with TRBJ1-3; D possibly corresponds to TRBD1 (6 bases). The receptor was derived from an adult who received the AZD1222 COVID-19 vaccine. CDR3 DNA: TGCGCCAGCAGCCCAAGGGGACAAAGCTCTGGAAACACCATATATTTT. Translation: CASSPRGQSSGNTIYF.